Shown below are 9 T cell receptor beta chains from a single sample sequenced in a study of naive and memory T cell subsets. The beta constant-region primer was an equimolar mix of two oligonucleotides covering TRBC1 and TRBC2. TCRdb independently ran MiXCR on the UMI-ligation and nested PCR reads; one entry per CDR3 protein. The sample consists of 2,500 to 3,500 distinct CDR3 sequences, roughly 8% of them appearing once. Sequenced material: effector memory CD8+ T cells from blood. This sample's subset: effector memory, CD45RA- CD27-. These receptors all stem from a human donor in good health.

In its sample, this clonotype is medium-sized. V usage is TRBV24-1 and J usage is TRBJ1-5; D unclear. The ends were cut back, 1 base at V and 0 bases at J, with 21 bases in the middle. CDR1 and CDR2 (germline): KGHDR, SFDVKD. The CDR3 has 20 residues. DNA for the CDR3: TGTGCCACCAGTGATTTTTTCACAACCACGACCCTTCCTAGCAATCAGCCCCAGCATTTT. Amino acid sequence: CATSDFFTTTTLPSNQPQHF.

The CDR3 DNA reads TGTGCCAGCAGCAAAGAGACTAGCGGAGGGCGGTTGACAGATACGCAGTATTTT. Translating gives CASSKETSGGRLTDTQYF. The V and J genes are TRBV21-1 and TRBJ2-3; the table calls TRBD2, which could not be checked here. TRBV21-1 has pseudogene status. This CDR3 comprises 18 residues.

This clonotype was picked up many times. The chain combines TRBV20-1 with TRBJ2-7; 7 bases map to TRBD2. There are 12 residues in the CDR3. Losses at the gene ends were 0 bases for V and 4 bases for J; bases not matched to a gene: 0. CDR1 is DFQATT and CDR2 is SNEGSKA in the germline V gene (reference sequence). CDR3 sequence reads: CSAREREYEQYF. Written as DNA, the CDR3 is TGCAGTGCTAGAGAGCGGGAGTACGAGCAGTACTTC.

This clonotype was counted between two and nine times. The V gene is TRBV4-1, the J gene TRBJ2-7; D uncertain. This CDR3 has 11 residues. Germline CDR1 reads MGHRA; CDR2 reads YSYEKL. V lost 0 bases and J lost 5, with 2 bases in between. In DNA, the CDR3 is TGCGCCAGCAGCCAAGACCACGAGCAGTACTTC. Its translation is CASSQDHEQYF.

This clonotype was seen a few times. The chain combines TRBV11-1 with TRBJ2-1, with 10 bases aligning to TRBD2. With V trimmed by 1 base and J by 6 bases, 12 bases remained unmatched. CDR1 SGHAT and CDR2 FQDESV come from the germline V gene (reference sequence). This CDR3 has 18 residues. The CDR3, as DNA: TGTGCCAGCAGCTTAGAGGTCGTAGCGGGAGGCTGGCCCAATGAGCAGTTCTTC. Amino acids: CASSLEVVAGGWPNEQFF.

The rearrangement joins TRBV27 to TRBJ1-2; D perhaps matches TRBD1 (5 bases). V was shortened by 2 bases and J by 8 bases, with 9 bases between the two germline ends. The CDR3 has 12 amino acids. Germline CDR1 MNHEY, CDR2 SMNVEV (reference sequence). In DNA form, the CDR3 reads TGTGCCAGCAGTTTAGGAGGGGAAGGCTACACCTTC. It yields the protein CASSLGGEGYTF.

This clonotype is categorized as medium-sized. This sequence joins TRBV7-6 and TRBJ2-5; 9 bases match TRBD2. V dropped 5 bases and J dropped 2; count of bases not matched to a gene: 6. Germline CDR1 and CDR2: SGHVS and FNYEAQ. The CDR3 consists of 15 residues. The CDR3, as DNA: TGTGCCAGCAGCACCAGACTAGCGGCTCAAGAGACCCAGTACTTC. Translated: CASSTRLAAQETQYF.

This clonotype showed up many times. This chain links TRBV27 with TRBJ2-1, with TRBD2 as a possible D gene (6 bases). Germline CDR1 is MNHEY and CDR2 is SMNVEV (reference sequence). Between the trimmed V and J ends, which lost 7 bases and 4 bases, there was a span of 14 bases. The CDR3 sequence is 14 residues long. The CDR3 is CASILTAGYNEQFF. CDR3 in DNA: TGTGCCAGCATATTAACAGCGGGTTACAATGAGCAGTTCTTC.

This clonotype was observed a handful of times. The chain employs TRBV6-5 and TRBJ2-6; D gene uncertain. This CDR3 is built from 18 residues. Per germline, CDR1 MNHEY and CDR2 SVGAGI. V shed 1 base and J shed 0 bases, with 13 bases lying between them. The CDR3: CASSYLTGARSGANVLTF. As DNA, the CDR3 is TGTGCCAGCAGTTACTTAACCGGCGCCCGCTCTGGGGCCAACGTCCTGACTTTC.